These T cell receptor beta chains were read from a single sample in a study of OX40 agonist ivuxolimab in advanced cancers. The data were produced by immunoSEQ multiplex PCR, yet TCRdb's version contains in-frame clones alone and is incomplete. Among tens of thousands of clones listed, around 84% were seen once. The sequenced sample was CD4+ or CD8+ T cells sorted from blood, obtained in a trial of the OX40 agonist ivuxolimab. The receptors were gathered from an adult with an advanced solid tumor such as melanoma, head and neck, liver or kidney cancer. Both conserved end residues are part of each CDR3. Each record gives: D gene, V gene, J gene, clone size, CDR3 protein, CDR3 DNA. The D gene is left open where the match is weak. Rows give clone size only sometimes, using once, few, many, or a class for an expanded clone.

>.|TRBV4-1|TRBJ2-3|.
CASSQSADPSTDTQYF
TGCGCCAGCAGCCAGAGCGCTGATCCTAGCACAGATACGCAGTATTTT
>.|TRBV27|TRBJ1-5|.
CASSLSLYGPQHF
TGTGCCAGCAGTTTGTCCCTCTACGGACCCCAGCATTTT
>TRBD1|TRBV11-3|TRBJ2-7|.
CASSLGTGAYEQYF
TGTGCCAGCAGCCTCGGGACAGGGGCCTACGAGCAGTACTTC
>.|TRBV4-1|TRBJ2-1|.
CASRRNSRGLYNEQFF
TGCGCCAGCAGACGAAACAGCCGCGGTCTCTACAATGAGCAGTTCTTC
>.|TRBV4-2|TRBJ1-3|medium-sized
CASSQAEGTDSGNTIYF
TGTGCCAGCAGCCAAGCAGAAGGGACGGACTCTGGAAACACCATATATTTT
>.|TRBV30|TRBJ2-5|.
CAWKSAGGGWETQYF
TGTGCCTGGAAGTCGGCAGGGGGAGGGTGGGAGACCCAGTACTTC
>TRBD1|TRBV30|TRBJ2-7|.
CAWSGDRGGTYEQYF
TGTGCCTGGAGTGGGGACAGGGGAGGGACCTACGAGCAGTACTTC
>TRBD2|TRBV19|TRBJ2-3|.
CASSMTSGGTDTQYF
TGTGCCAGTAGTATGACTAGCGGGGGGACAGATACGCAGTATTTT
>TRBD2|TRBV7-9|TRBJ2-3|.
CASSQQTSADTQYF
TGTGCCAGCAGCCAACAGACTAGCGCCGATACGCAGTATTTT
>.|TRBV15|TRBJ2-6|.
CATSRGGSGANVLTF
TGTGCCACCAGCCGAGGGGGCTCTGGGGCCAACGTCCTGACTTTC